The subject of this entry is one TCR beta chain. Its antigen is unknown. This specimen comes from a study of T cell repertoires in cytomegalovirus infection. About the research overall: Use of recently identified HLA-C-restricted and well-studied HLA-B-restricted CMV epitopes was part of the study. Public TCR beta signature analysis indicated the presence of both CMV infection and matching HLA type.

TCRdb called the reads again in MiXCR, with one record for every CDR3 protein. Among some 500,000 distinct CDR3 sequences listed, over 35% were seen once. Study conclusions and caveats: Ex vivo responses were dominated by HLA-C-restricted CMV-specific TCR beta clonotypes.

Germline V gives CDR1 DFQATT, CDR2 SNEGSKA (reference sequence). The length of the CDR3 is 15 residues. V was clipped by 3 bases and J by 10 bases, with 19 bases between them. This receptor was identified in a human donor in good health (CMV status not recorded). Some clones in this sample may be carry-over from other donors' samples. The V call is TRBV20-1, the J call TRBJ1-6; D uncertain. Source: cultured PBMCs, taken from culture after CMV antigen stimulation. The chain's CDR3 is CSASWSGEIWSPLHF. The CDR3 DNA reads as TGCAGTGCTAGTTGGTCCGGGGAAATATGGTCACCCCTCCACTTT.